These 19 T cell receptor beta chains share one sample of origin, sequenced in a study of cytomegalovirus exposure and HLA in healthy donors. Both 60 Vbeta primers and 13 Jbeta primers went into the PCR. Method: immunoSEQ multiplex PCR; TCRdb's copy keeps in-frame clones and lacks some. This repertoire shows 85,000 to 100,000 clones, about four fifths found once; its top ten account for 5.6%. Input material: PBMCs. These receptors originate from a woman aged 18-29 years in good health and CMV-seropositive.

The chain carries TRBV29-1 and TRBJ2-5; 9 bases line up with TRBD2. The CDR3 has 16 residues. CDR1 and CDR2 from the germline V gene are SQVTM and ANQGSEA. The V gene end was trimmed by 7 bases and the J gene end by 2 bases; junction bases not matched to a gene: 14. CDR3 amino acids: CSAIALAGRLQETQYF. The CDR3 coding sequence is TGCAGCGCCATCGCGCTAGCGGGGAGACTACAAGAGACCCAGTACTTC.

In the case of this clone: The sample has other DNA sequences that encode this CDR3 too. V is TRBV25-1 and J is TRBJ2-5, with 7 bases identical to TRBD1. The CDR3 totals 15 residues. Germline V lookup: CDR1 MGHDK, CDR2 SYGVNS. The ends lost 3 bases at V and 2 bases at J; junction bases unmatched: 6. This CDR3 is CASSDRDREQETQYF. CDR3 sequence (DNA): TGTGCCAGCAGTGACCGGGACAGAGAACAAGAGACCCAGTACTTC. The whole variable domain, remainder taken from reference TRBV25-1 and TRBJ2-5, is EADIYQTPRYLVIGTGKKITLECSQTMGHDKMYWYQQDPGMELHLIHYSYGVNSTEKGDLSSESTVSRIRTEHFPLTLESARPSHTSQYLCASSDRDREQETQYFGPGTRLLVL.

This chain connects TRBV2 to TRBJ1-1; TRBD1 agrees at 7 bases. This CDR3 region has 15 residues. V lost 3 bases, J lost 1 base, and 5 bases stayed unmatched. Germline values: CDR1 SNHLY, CDR2 FYNNEI. CDR3 sequence: CASSDPRTGNTEAFF. The CDR3 region has the DNA TGTGCCAGCAGTGACCCCAGGACAGGGAACACTGAAGCTTTCTTT. The full variable domain, rest sourced from reference TRBV2 and TRBJ1-1, is EPEVTQTPSHQVTQMGQEVILRCVPISNHLYFYWYRQILGQKVEFLVSFYNNEISEKSEIFDDQFSVERPDGSNFTLKIRSTKLEDSAMYFCASSDPRTGNTEAFFGQGTRLTVV.

This clone has just one count. The chain employs TRBV5-1 and TRBJ2-3, with D perhaps TRBD2 (6 bases). V lost 0 bases and J 1 base, leaving 12 bases between the germline ends. CDR1 is SGHRS, CDR2 YFSETQ, per germline. The CDR3 runs to 16 residues. CDR3 nucleotides: TGCGCCAGCAGCTTGGTGGGGGGAACAGGCACAGATACGCAGTATTTT. Protein: CASSLVGGTGTDTQYF.

The chain couples TRBV7-6 to TRBJ2-7; 7 bases align to TRBD2. V trimming: 5 bases; J trimming: 10 bases; junction bases outside the gene matches: 11. Germline V lookup: CDR1 SGHVS, CDR2 FNYEAQ. This CDR3 spans 13 amino acids. The CDR3 nucleotides are TGTGCCAGCAGCAGTTTGGGTACGGGAGGTCAGTACTTC. Protein: CASSSLGTGGQYF.

The chain combines TRBV28 with TRBJ1-3; D perhaps matches TRBD1 (6 bases). With 5 bases removed from V and 7 bases from J, the gap between germline ends came to 18 bases. Germline lookup yields CDR1 MDHEN and CDR2 SYDVKM. CDR3 size: 15 residues. CDR3 nucleotide sequence: TGTGCCAGCAGTACTCAACAGGGTTCTCGTAACACCATATATTTT. Its translation is CASSTQQGSRNTIYF.

V is TRBV9 and J is TRBJ2-3; the match to TRBD2 covers 11 bases. V trimming: 0 bases; J trimming: 2 bases; junction bases outside the gene matches: 11. The CDR3 loop spans 19 amino acids. Germline CDR1 is SGDLS and CDR2 is YYNGEE. In nucleotides, the CDR3 is TGTGCCAGCAGCGTAGAAGTTGTGCTAGCGGGGGGTAACACAGATACGCAGTATTTT. It specifies CASSVEVVLAGGNTDTQYF.

This rearrangement joins TRBV7-2 to TRBJ2-5, with 8 bases aligning to TRBD2. After removal of 5 bases from V and 5 bases from J, the junction contained 10 bases not matched to a gene. The CDR3 has 15 residues. Germline V gene lookup returns CDR1 SGHTA and CDR2 FQGNSA. In nucleotides, the CDR3 is TGTGCCAGCAGCATCGGACTAATAGCGGGGGAGACCCAGTACTTC. This encodes CASSIGLIAGETQYF.

The chain links TRBV6-5 to TRBJ1-5; 7 positions match TRBD1. CDR1 MNHEY and CDR2 SVGAGI come from the germline V gene. The CDR3 totals 15 residues. V lost 5 bases and J lost 1; bases outside the gene matches: 5. The CDR3 sequence is CASSRAGGSNQPQHF. DNA of the CDR3: TGTGCCAGCAGTCGCGCAGGGGGGAGCAATCAGCCCCAGCATTTT.

V usage is TRBV9 and J usage is TRBJ2-6; D is unresolved. In germline, CDR1 is SGDLS, CDR2 YYNGEE. Trimming cost V 5 bases and J 10 bases, with 19 bases left between them. CDR3 size: 15 residues. DNA for the CDR3: TGTGCCAGCAGAGCCACCGGTAGTCCATCGAACGTCCTGACTTTC. Translation: CASRATGSPSNVLTF.

This sequence joins TRBV5-1 and TRBJ1-4, with D possibly being TRBD1 (6 bases). The CDR3 sequence is 14 residues long. Trimming cost V 0 bases and J 3 bases, with 6 bases left between them. The germline CDR1 and CDR2 sequences are SGHRS and YFSETQ. The CDR3 region has the DNA TGCGCCAGCAGCTTGGACAGGGCTAATGAAAAACTGTTTTTT. Its protein is CASSLDRANEKLFF.

The chain uses TRBV13 and TRBJ2-3; D gene uncertain. The V end lost 1 base, the J end lost 0 bases, and 8 bases lay between the germline ends. CDR1 is PRHDT, CDR2 FYEKMQ, per germline (reference sequence). There are 15 residues in the CDR3. Written as DNA, the CDR3 is TGTGCCAGCAGCTTAGAGGCGGTTAGCACAGATACGCAGTATTTT. This translates into CASSLEAVSTDTQYF.

In its sample, this clone was seen a few times. The chain couples TRBV29-1 to TRBJ1-2; D is perhaps TRBD1 (6 bases). Per germline, CDR1 SQVTM and CDR2 ANQGSEA. CDR3 size: 13 residues. V was shortened by 7 bases and J by 6 bases, with 18 bases between the two germline ends. CDR3 in DNA: TGCAGCGCCCAGCCAGGACAGTCGGATGGCTACACCTTC. This sequence encodes CSAQPGQSDGYTF.

The J gene is TRBJ1-3, the V gene TRBV14, with unresolved D. There are 13 residues in the CDR3. Trimming took off 5 bases at V and 1 base at J, with 6 bases between the two ends. Germline CDR1 is SGHDN and CDR2 is FVKESK. As DNA, the CDR3 is TGTGCCAGCAGCTGGGCTTCTGGAAACACCATATATTTT. Encoded protein: CASSWASGNTIYF.

This clone was counted a few times. The rearrangement links TRBV28 to TRBJ2-3; 7 nucleotides agree with TRBD2. Germline assignment: CDR1 MDHEN and CDR2 SYDVKM. The CDR3 covers 14 residues. Trimming at V came to 5 bases and at J to 6 bases, leaving 8 bases not matched to a gene. CDR3 sequence reads: CASSRPTSDDTQYF. CDR3 nucleotide sequence: TGTGCCAGCAGTCGTCCAACTAGCGACGATACGCAGTATTTT.

The J gene is TRBJ1-2, the V gene TRBV5-6; D is undetermined. There are 11 residues in the CDR3. Germline V gene sequence: CDR1 SGHDT, CDR2 YYEEEE. V was clipped by 6 bases and J by 3 bases, with 6 bases between them. The CDR3 region is CASKLDYGYTF. Here the CDR3 DNA reads TGTGCCAGCAAGCTTGACTATGGCTACACCTTC.

J is TRBJ1-2 and V is TRBV2; no clear D gene. The ends were cut back, 8 bases at V and 3 bases at J, with 7 bases in the middle. Germline V lookup: CDR1 SNHLY, CDR2 FYNNEI. The length of the CDR3 is 11 residues. The DNA for the CDR3 is TGTGCCAGCGGGCCTGACTATGGCTACACCTTC. It encodes CASGPDYGYTF.

With respect to this clone: Other DNA sequences of this sample code for an identical CDR3. The chain uses TRBV19 and TRBJ1-5, with D unclear. The germline V and J ends were trimmed by 6 bases and 4 bases, with 13 bases remaining between them. CDR3 length equals 14 residues. The germline gives CDR1 LNHDA, CDR2 SQIVND (reference sequence). CDR3 in amino acids: CASSITAANQPQHF. CDR3 DNA: TGTGCCAGTAGCATAACTGCTGCTAATCAGCCCCAGCATTTT.

The rearrangement links TRBV16 to TRBJ1-5, with no clear D. The germline gives CDR1 KGHSY, CDR2 FQNENV. V was clipped by 2 bases and J by 7 bases, with 12 bases between them. CDR3 length equals 14 residues. For the CDR3, the DNA is TGTGCCAGCAGCCAAATGGGTATGGGCCAGCCCCAGCATTTT. It translates to CASSQMGMGQPQHF.